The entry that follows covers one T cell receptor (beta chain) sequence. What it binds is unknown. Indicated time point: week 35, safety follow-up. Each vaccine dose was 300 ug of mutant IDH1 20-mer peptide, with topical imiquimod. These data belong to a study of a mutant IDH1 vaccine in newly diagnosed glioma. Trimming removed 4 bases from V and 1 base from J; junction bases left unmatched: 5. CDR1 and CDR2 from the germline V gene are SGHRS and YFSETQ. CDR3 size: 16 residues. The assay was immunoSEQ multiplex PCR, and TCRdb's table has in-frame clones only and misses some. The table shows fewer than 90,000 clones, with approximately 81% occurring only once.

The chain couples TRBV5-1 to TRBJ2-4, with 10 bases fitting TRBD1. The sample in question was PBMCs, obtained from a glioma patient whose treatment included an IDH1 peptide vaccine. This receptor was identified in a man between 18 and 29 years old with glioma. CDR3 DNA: TGCGCCAGCAGCCTTGGACAGGGGGGGGCCAAAAACATTCAGTACTTC. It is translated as CASSLGQGGAKNIQYF.